Sequencing of this T cell receptor (beta chain) was carried out in a study of blood T cell repertoires in COVID-19 (dated by TCRdb to about 2020). With regard to the full study: The collaborator samples originated in the United States, Italy and Spain and spanned the acute and convalescent phases of COVID-19. Samples were obtained from the ongoing ImmuneRACE study (first 160 participants) and from 1,254 subjects provided by 6 global collaborators. Where available, HLA class I and class II types were taken from metadata supplied by the sample provider and were not determined by assay-based typing. Deeply sampled blood TCRbeta repertoires from subjects exposed to, actively infected with, or recovered from COVID-19 were included in the dataset. The prospective study material was composed of cDNA or gDNA derived from T cells, B-cell-depleted T cells, or PBMCs. Nearly every sample came with metadata listing a de-identified subject ID, COVID-19 status, age in years and sex. The repertoires were released in a freely available public database intended as a resource for research on the immune response to SARS-CoV-2.

CDR1 WNHNN and CDR2 SYGVQD are derived from the germline V gene (reference sequence). Measured from the cysteine to the phenylalanine, the CDR3 is 11 residues long. Only the CDR3 DNA is retained, 33 bases long and in frame from the first base. V and J lose 10 bases and 5 bases, and a span of 11 bases separates them. In the prospective study, participants were roughly 18 to 100 years old, resided in around 25 geographic areas of the United States, and were enrolled through a virtual design. Cohort assignment in the prospective study relied on participant-reported clinical history from a screening survey and a study questionnaire. Recovered participants in ImmuneRACE Cohort 3 were defined as having two consecutive negative NP/OP PCR tests, clearance from a healthcare professional, or resolution of symptoms. In the prospective study, mobile phlebotomists collected whole blood, serum and a nasopharyngeal or oropharyngeal swab from each participant. Additional blood draws and questionnaires over an approximately two-month period could optionally be provided by prospective study participants. Before DNA extraction, blood samples from the prospective study were shipped at room temperature or frozen.

Results the study describes overall, beyond this receptor: The amount of clinical and demographic metadata varied by source and participant and was provided uncurated.

A word on this clone: Its target antigen remains unknown. Base qualities are not recorded, but no much larger clone differs from it by a single base.

The immunoSEQ Assay, a bias-controlled multiplex PCR, was used to amplify TCRbeta CDR3 regions from genomic DNA. In the original analysis: Within the assay, amplification of reference gene primers was used to estimate how many nucleated cells each sample contained. To quantify the absolute abundance of each unique TCRbeta CDR3 rearrangement, sequence reads were collapsed and filtered. For each sample, productive Simpson clonality was calculated as the square root of Simpson's diversity index over productive rearrangements. TCRdb retrieved this table from immuneACCESS and kept in-frame rearrangements only. Not all clones are present; in checked studies, unresolved V genes account for under half, and no reason is known for the remainder. V and J calls and clone size follow that table, whereas D and trimming were derived from the DNA. The sample has roughly 250,000 clones on record, more than 75% of them singletons. Approximately 1.7% of the sample lies in the top ten.

The sample taken for sequencing was PBMCs or T cells enriched from blood (not recorded which). The TCR originated in a woman aged 50 to 60 who had recovered from COVID-19. The chain uses TRBV10-1 and TRBJ1-1, with TRBD1 tentatively as D gene (5 bases match). The sequence in DNA is TGCGCCATTACGGACATAACTGAAGCTTTCTTT. Its amino acids are CAITDITEAFF.